The 25 T cell receptor beta chains given below trace back to one sample, sequenced in a study of shared clonotypes between healthy human individuals. Method: immunoSEQ multiplex PCR; TCRdb's copy keeps in-frame clones and lacks some. This sample has approximately 1.4 million clones, with about 98% found just once. Sequencing was performed on naive CD4+ T cells sorted from blood. The subset here: CD45RA+ positively selected. These receptor sequences come from a man aged 25 to 45 in good health.

This clone came up once. V is TRBV2 and J is TRBJ1-5; unclear D gene. V lost 4 bases to trimming and J lost 7 bases, with 8 bases between them. CDR1 is SNHLY and CDR2 is FYNNEI in the germline V gene. The CDR3 runs to 12 residues. The CDR3 DNA reads as TGTGCCAGCAGTGGCTCGGGACAGCCCCAGCATTTT. Translating it yields CASSGSGQPQHF.

This chain connects TRBV18 to TRBJ2-1; TRBD2 matches at 11 bases. With V trimmed by 2 bases and J by 9 bases, 6 bases remained unmatched. CDR3 length: 15 amino acids. CDR1 and CDR2 (germline): KGHSH, LQKENI. Here the CDR3 DNA reads TGTGCCAGCTCACCAAGACTAGCGGGACTATCTGAGCAGTTCTTC. Translated, it gives CASSPRLAGLSEQFF.

The chain carries TRBV4-1 and TRBJ1-2; TRBD1 aligns across 8 bases. The germline CDR1 and CDR2 sequences are MGHRA and YSYEKL. There are 15 residues in the CDR3. Trimming cost V 4 bases and J 2 bases; bases outside gene matches: 6. The CDR3 DNA follows: TGCGCCAGCAGCCCGACCGGACAGGGCAACTATGGCTACACCTTC. Translated: CASSPTGQGNYGYTF.

The chain employs TRBV27 and TRBJ1-5; D gene unclear. Trimming removed 2 bases at V and 9 bases at J, with 14 bases between. CDR3 length: 14 residues. Looked up from germline, CDR1 is MNHEY and CDR2 is SMNVEV (reference sequence). Here the CDR3 reads CASSLTELSLPQHF. In DNA form, the CDR3 reads TGTGCCAGCAGTTTAACGGAGTTGTCTCTGCCCCAGCATTTT.

Here the CDR3 reads CASSDPEGGTYNEQFF. The CDR3 region has the DNA TGTGCCAGCAGCGACCCCGAGGGGGGAACCTACAATGAGCAGTTCTTC. The J gene is TRBJ2-1, the V gene TRBV9, with D possibly called TRBD1 or TRBD2 (6 bases each). V was cut by 3 bases and J by 2 bases, with 15 bases left in between. The CDR3 spans 16 residues. CDR1 is SGDLS, CDR2 YYNGEE, per germline.

This sequence joins TRBV27 and TRBJ2-7; 10 bases line up with TRBD2. This CDR3 contains 18 residues. CDR1 and CDR2 (germline): MNHEY, SMNVEV (reference sequence). With V trimmed by 3 bases and J by 2 bases, 13 bases remained unmatched. In DNA form, the CDR3 reads TGTGCCAGCAGTTTCTTGACTAGCGGGCGTGGCAGCCCCTACGAGCAGTACTTC. Translation: CASSFLTSGRGSPYEQYF.

This clone was detected once. This chain uses TRBV25-1 with TRBJ1-4; D not certain. The CDR3 contains 14 residues. The germline gives CDR1 MGHDK, CDR2 SYGVNS. V dropped 6 bases and J dropped 5 bases, with 13 bases sitting between them. This CDR3 reads CASSPFGGNEKLFF. As DNA, the CDR3 is TGTGCCAGCAGCCCCTTCGGCGGGAATGAAAAACTGTTTTTT.

DNA for the CDR3: TGTGCCAGCAGCCCGGAACTGTCGAACACTGAAGCTTTCTTT. Its translation is CASSPELSNTEAFF. V usage is TRBV5-4 and J usage is TRBJ1-1; no clear D. The CDR3 extends over 14 amino acids. Deletions cut 4 bases from V and 1 base from J, with 11 bases between. CDR1 is SGHNT, CDR2 YYREEE, per germline (reference sequence).

The V and J genes are TRBV15 and TRBJ1-5; a weak D match, TRBD1 (6 bases). With 4 bases removed from V and 6 bases from J, the gap between germline ends came to 13 bases. The CDR3 spans 14 residues. CDR1 is LNHNV and CDR2 is YYDKDF in the germline V gene (reference sequence). CDR3: CATSTSRGAQPQHF. CDR3 DNA sequence: TGTGCCACCAGCACTTCTCGGGGGGCTCAGCCCCAGCATTTT.

About this clone: Other nucleotide sequences in the sample specify the same CDR3. This chain connects TRBV5-1 to TRBJ2-7, with TRBD2 matching over 9 bases. This CDR3 comprises 14 residues. Per germline, CDR1 SGHRS and CDR2 YFSETQ. The J segment lost 1 base and the V segment lost 4 bases, leaving 3 bases of the junction unmatched. In DNA form, the CDR3 reads TGCGCCAGCAGCATAAGCGGGAGGTCCTACGAGCAGTACTTC. Translating it yields CASSISGRSYEQYF.

J is TRBJ2-3 and V is TRBV7-7; D is unclear. CDR1 is SSHAT, CDR2 FNYEAQ, per germline (reference sequence). The CDR3 is 14 amino acids. Trimming left V 1 base short and J 3 bases short, with 8 bases between. The CDR3 protein is CASSLGVGTDTQYF. For the CDR3, the DNA is TGTGCCAGCAGCTTAGGGGTGGGAACAGATACGCAGTATTTT.

The gene calls are TRBV6-5 and TRBJ2-5; D not resolved. The CDR3 contains 14 residues. The germline gives CDR1 MNHEY, CDR2 SVGAGI. Trimming pared 2 bases from V and 0 bases from J, leaving 7 bases between. Here the CDR3 DNA reads TGTGCCAGCAGTTACGATCTTTACCAAGAGACCCAGTACTTC. It is translated as CASSYDLYQETQYF.

CDR3 bases: TGTGCCAGTAGTATTCTTGGCGGGAGTAGTACAGATACGCAGTATTTT. This sequence encodes CASSILGGSSTDTQYF. The chain carries TRBV19 and TRBJ2-3, with 7 positions matching TRBD2. CDR3 size: 16 residues. From germline, CDR1 is LNHDA and CDR2 SQIVND (reference sequence). The J segment lost 3 bases and the V segment lost 3 bases, leaving 9 bases of the junction unmatched. Complete variable domain (other parts from reference TRBV19 and TRBJ2-3): DGGITQSPKYLFRKEGQNVTLSCEQNLNHDAMYWYRQDPGQGLRLIYYSQIVNDFQKGDIAEGYSVSREKKESFPLTVTSAQKNPTAFYLCASSILGGSSTDTQYFGPGTRLTVL.

The genes are TRBV30 and TRBJ2-7; D perhaps matches TRBD2 (7 bases). Germline CDR1 reads GTSNPN; CDR2 reads SVGIG (reference sequence). The V and J ends lost 1 base and 6 bases respectively, with 16 bases between them. The CDR3 contains 14 residues. CDR3 bases: TGTGCCTGGAGTGGAGGCAGGGGAGGGGGCGAGCAGTACTTC. Encoded protein: CAWSGGRGGGEQYF.

The V call is TRBV19, the J call TRBJ2-7; D is ambiguous. This CDR3 comprises 14 residues. Germline V gene sequence: CDR1 LNHDA, CDR2 SQIVND (reference sequence). V was pared by 3 bases and J by 3 bases, with 12 bases between. CDR3 sequence (DNA): TGTGCCAGTAGTATGCCGGGTCTCGGCTACGAGCAGTACTTC. Amino acid sequence: CASSMPGLGYEQYF.

This chain links TRBV7-8 with TRBJ1-5; 7 bases align to TRBD1. V was clipped by 4 bases and J by 4 bases; unmatched bases: 19. Germline assignment: CDR1 SGHVS and CDR2 FQNEAQ. This CDR3 contains 19 residues. The CDR3 loop reads CASSSQDRRGRTGNQPQHF. The CDR3 DNA sequence: TGTGCCAGCAGCTCTCAAGACAGGCGCGGGCGGACAGGTAATCAGCCCCAGCATTTT.

J is TRBJ2-2 and V is TRBV5-4; tentatively, D is TRBD2 (7 bases). Germline CDR1 reads SGHNT; CDR2 reads YYREEE (reference sequence). V dropped 0 bases and J dropped 5 bases, with 11 bases sitting between them. CDR3 length: 15 amino acids. The DNA of the CDR3 is TGTGCCAGCAGCTTGGGAGGGAGGGGGACCGGGGAGCTGTTTTTT. This translates into CASSLGGRGTGELFF.

This clone came up a few times. This chain links TRBV6-5 with TRBJ2-7; D gene uncertain. V dropped 8 bases and J dropped 2 bases, with 13 bases sitting between them. The germline V gene encodes CDR1 MNHEY and CDR2 SVGAGI. The CDR3 runs to 13 residues. The CDR3 DNA follows: TGTGCCAGCTCTTCGAGCAGTACCTACGAGCAGTACTTC. This encodes CASSSSSTYEQYF.

This clone occurred once. The V call is TRBV28, the J call TRBJ2-4; 14 nucleotides line up with TRBD2. This CDR3 contains 16 residues. The V gene end was trimmed by 4 bases and the J gene end by 10 bases; junction bases not matched to a gene: 9. The germline CDR1 and CDR2 sequences are MDHEN and SYDVKM. The CDR3, as DNA: TGTGCCAGCAGTTCCCAGACTAGCGGGAGGGCCAAGATTCAGTACTTC. Translated: CASSSQTSGRAKIQYF.

CDR3 nucleotide sequence: TGTGCCAGCAGCTTAGCTAGAGACGAGACCCAGTACTTC. It yields the protein CASSLARDETQYF. The chain joins TRBV11-3 to TRBJ2-5; D is unresolved. The V and J ends lost 1 base and 5 bases respectively, with 8 bases between them. This CDR3 comprises 13 residues. Germline V gene sequence: CDR1 SGHNT, CDR2 YENEEA.

The chain links TRBV10-2 to TRBJ1-5; D remains unclear. Trimming removed 0 bases from V and 4 bases from J, with 7 bases in between. Germline V lookup: CDR1 WSHSY, CDR2 SAAADI. CDR3 length: 14 amino acids. The CDR3 DNA reads as TGCGCCAGCAGTGAGTCCTCGGGGAATCAGCCCCAGCATTTT. It codes for CASSESSGNQPQHF.

This chain links TRBV18 with TRBJ2-2; 7 positions agree with TRBD1. This CDR3 has 15 residues. The V segment lost 4 bases and the J segment 5 bases; nucleotides outside the gene matches: 7. Germline V gene data show CDR1 as KGHSH and CDR2 as LQKENI. The CDR3 coding sequence is TGTGCCAGCTCACAAAGGGACAGAGATACCGGGGAGCTGTTTTTT. It codes for CASSQRDRDTGELFF.

The J gene is TRBJ1-5, the V gene TRBV28; D may be TRBD1 (5 bases). The V end was cut by 3 bases, the J end by 6 bases, with 9 bases between. The germline CDR1 and CDR2 sequences are MDHEN and SYDVKM. The CDR3 has 13 residues. The CDR3 coding sequence is TGTGCCAGCAGTTTCAGGGTAGTTCAGCCCCAGCATTTT. Translating gives CASSFRVVQPQHF.

Notes on this clone: Other DNA sequences from this sample encode an identical CDR3 as well. The rearrangement joins TRBV5-4 to TRBJ2-1, with D uncertain. Germline assignment: CDR1 SGHNT and CDR2 YYREEE (reference sequence). The CDR3 consists of 15 residues. The ends were cut back, 0 bases at V and 1 base at J, with 8 bases in the middle. Written as DNA, the CDR3 is TGTGCCAGCAGCTTGGGCCTCGTATCCTACAATGAGCAGTTCTTC. This translates into CASSLGLVSYNEQFF.

The rearrangement links TRBV5-1 to TRBJ2-7; TRBD1 is a possible D gene (5 bases). The ends were cut back, 0 bases at V and 6 bases at J, with 13 bases in the middle. CDR1 is SGHRS and CDR2 is YFSETQ in the germline V gene. The CDR3 is 14 residues long. CDR3 region: CASSLEDTVGEQYF. CDR3 DNA sequence: TGCGCCAGCAGCTTGGAGGACACAGTCGGCGAGCAGTACTTC.